The T cell receptor beta chain described here comes from a study of cytomegalovirus exposure and HLA in healthy donors. Whole-study findings and limits: Across HLA loci, a later analysis found differing TCR association rates, with DRB1 most and HLA-C fewest.

This CDR3 has 17 residues. Trimming left V 3 bases short and J 3 bases short, with 18 bases between. Germline CDR1 reads LGHNA; CDR2 reads YNFKEQ. As regards this clone: The antigen remains unidentified.

A multiplex PCR was run with 60 Vbeta primers and 13 Jbeta primers. Only in-frame clones appear in the TCRdb table, and some are missing; sequencing was by immunoSEQ multiplex PCR. Of 200,000 or so clones in the sample, around 80% were seen once. Sample: PBMCs. This sequence joins TRBV4-2 and TRBJ2-1; weak D call: TRBD2 (6 bases). The clonotype comes from a man aged 35-49 years in good health and CMV-seropositive. In DNA, the CDR3 is TGTGCCAGCAGCCAGGGGAGGTCAGAGAATTACTACAATGAGCAGTTCTTC. Translating gives CASSQGRSENYYNEQFF.